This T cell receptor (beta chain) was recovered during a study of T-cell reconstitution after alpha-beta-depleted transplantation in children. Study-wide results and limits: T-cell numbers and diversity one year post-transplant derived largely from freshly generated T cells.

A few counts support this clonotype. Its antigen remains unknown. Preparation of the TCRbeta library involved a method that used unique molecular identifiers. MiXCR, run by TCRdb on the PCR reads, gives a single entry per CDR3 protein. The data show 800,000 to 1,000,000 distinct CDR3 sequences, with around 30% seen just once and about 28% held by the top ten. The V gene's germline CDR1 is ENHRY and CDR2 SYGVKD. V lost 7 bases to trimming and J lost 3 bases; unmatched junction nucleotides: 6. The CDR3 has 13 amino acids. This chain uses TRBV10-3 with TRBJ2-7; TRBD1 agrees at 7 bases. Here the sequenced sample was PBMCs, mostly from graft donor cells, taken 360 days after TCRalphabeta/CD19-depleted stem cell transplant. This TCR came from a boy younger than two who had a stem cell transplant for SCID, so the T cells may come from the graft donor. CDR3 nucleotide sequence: TGTGCCATCAAACGACAGGGTCTCTACGAGCAGTACTTC. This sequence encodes CAIKRQGLYEQYF.